This T cell receptor (beta chain) was sequenced for a study of OX40 agonist ivuxolimab in advanced cancers. Study in general: Participants, 75% to 85% male, averaged 60 years of age, ranging from about 23 to 85.

Trimming took off 4 bases at V and 1 base at J, with 10 bases between the two ends. The germline V gene encodes CDR1 SEHNR and CDR2 FQNEAQ (reference sequence). This CDR3 has 14 residues. Repertoires were generated with immunoSEQ multiplex PCR, while TCRdb's copy carries only in-frame clones and drops some. The data contain around 99,000 clones, 80% to 95% of them singletons. This clonotype was obtained from an adult with an advanced solid tumor such as melanoma, head and neck, liver or kidney cancer. Specimen: CD4+ or CD8+ T cells sorted from blood, collected in a trial of the OX40 agonist ivuxolimab. The rearrangement joins TRBV7-9 to TRBJ1-1; D ambiguous. This CDR3 is CASSSYEENTEAFF. As DNA, the CDR3 is TGTGCCAGCAGCTCCTACGAAGAGAACACTGAAGCTTTCTTT.